These 9 T cell receptor beta chains share one sample of origin, sequenced in a study of blood T cell repertoires in COVID-19. Repertoires were generated with immunoSEQ multiplex PCR, while TCRdb's copy carries only in-frame clones and drops some. The sample includes about 200,000 clones, around nine tenths of them seen just once. Sample: peripheral blood. Every receptor here comes from a man younger than 35 with active or convalescent COVID-19.

This rearrangement joins TRBV28 to TRBJ2-1, with 7 bases identical to TRBD1. The CDR3 loop spans 14 amino acids. Losses at the gene ends were 4 bases for V and 9 bases for J; bases not matched to a gene: 9. Germline lookup yields CDR1 MDHEN and CDR2 SYDVKM. Here the CDR3 DNA reads TGTGCCAGCAGTTCGCTACAGGGGACGGGTGAGCAGTTCTTC. Its protein product is CASSSLQGTGEQFF.

The V and J genes are TRBV6-8 and TRBJ2-4, with a possible D match to TRBD2 (6 bases). V lost 2 bases, J lost 2 bases, and 13 bases lay in between. CDR1 and CDR2 from the germline V gene are MNHGY and SAAAGT. The CDR3 is made up of 16 amino acids. CDR3 in DNA: TGTGCCAGCAGTTACGGGACTGACGGATCCAAAAACATTCAGTACTTC. Encoded protein: CASSYGTDGSKNIQYF.

V gene TRBV5-1 combines with J gene TRBJ1-1; 7 nucleotides align to TRBD1. Trimming cost V 1 base and J 3 bases; bases outside gene matches: 6. The CDR3 runs 15 residues. Germline values: CDR1 SGHRS, CDR2 YFSETQ. The CDR3 protein is CASSLSVRGDTEAFF. The CDR3 DNA reads as TGCGCCAGCAGCTTGTCGGTCAGGGGGGACACTGAAGCTTTCTTT.

The chain carries TRBV4-2 and TRBJ2-3; maybe TRBD2 (6 bases). CDR1 is LGHNA, CDR2 YNFKEQ, per germline. The CDR3 is 15 residues long. V was clipped by 0 bases and J by 4 bases, with 11 bases between them. CDR3 nucleotide sequence: TGTGCCAGCAGCCAAGATAGGGGACTCCCAGATACGCAGTATTTT. The encoded protein is CASSQDRGLPDTQYF.

This clone was seen just once. The chain carries TRBV5-5 and TRBJ1-1, with a weak D call TRBD1 (5 bases). Germline CDR1 SGHKS, CDR2 YYEKEE (reference sequence). The CDR3 has 11 amino acids. Trimming pared 2 bases from V and 7 bases from J, leaving 6 bases between. CDR3 coding DNA: TGTGCCAGCAGCTTTCAGGGTGAAGCTTTCTTT. This encodes CASSFQGEAFF.

The table lists this clone with a count of one. The chain is built from TRBV9 and TRBJ2-5; D is possibly TRBD1 (6 bases). Germline CDR1 is SGDLS and CDR2 is YYNGEE. V was clipped by 3 bases and J by 1 base, with 13 bases between them. The CDR3 is 15 amino acids. The CDR3 spells CASSAVGHLQETQYF. CDR3 coding DNA: TGTGCCAGCAGCGCAGTGGGACACCTCCAAGAGACCCAGTACTTC.

This chain links TRBV12-3 or TRBV12-4 with TRBJ2-7, with 7 positions matching TRBD1. The CDR3 consists of 12 residues. The junction had 6 bases not matched to a gene; V was cut back by 7 bases and J by 6 bases. CDR3 sequence (DNA): TGTGCCAGCAAATACAGGGGCGGCGAGCAGTACTTC. It encodes CASKYRGGEQYF.

This CDR3 is CAWRGTAFRYGYTF. The CDR3 DNA is TGTGCCTGGAGGGGGACAGCCTTTAGGTATGGCTACACCTTC. The V gene is TRBV30, the J gene TRBJ1-2; TRBD1 agrees at 7 bases. Germline lookup yields CDR1 GTSNPN and CDR2 SVGIG (reference sequence). This CDR3 is built from 14 residues. Trimming removed 3 bases from V and 5 bases from J; junction bases left unmatched: 9.

This clone was counted only a few times. The chain couples TRBV9 to TRBJ2-2, with 7 bases lining up with TRBD1. V shed 2 bases, J shed 4 bases, and the junction held 8 bases outside the gene matches. CDR3 length: 16 amino acids. CDR1 is SGDLS, CDR2 YYNGEE, per germline. DNA for the CDR3: TGTGCCAGCAGCGTCCCGACAGGGCTGACCACCGGGGAGCTGTTTTTT. Protein sequence: CASSVPTGLTTGELFF.